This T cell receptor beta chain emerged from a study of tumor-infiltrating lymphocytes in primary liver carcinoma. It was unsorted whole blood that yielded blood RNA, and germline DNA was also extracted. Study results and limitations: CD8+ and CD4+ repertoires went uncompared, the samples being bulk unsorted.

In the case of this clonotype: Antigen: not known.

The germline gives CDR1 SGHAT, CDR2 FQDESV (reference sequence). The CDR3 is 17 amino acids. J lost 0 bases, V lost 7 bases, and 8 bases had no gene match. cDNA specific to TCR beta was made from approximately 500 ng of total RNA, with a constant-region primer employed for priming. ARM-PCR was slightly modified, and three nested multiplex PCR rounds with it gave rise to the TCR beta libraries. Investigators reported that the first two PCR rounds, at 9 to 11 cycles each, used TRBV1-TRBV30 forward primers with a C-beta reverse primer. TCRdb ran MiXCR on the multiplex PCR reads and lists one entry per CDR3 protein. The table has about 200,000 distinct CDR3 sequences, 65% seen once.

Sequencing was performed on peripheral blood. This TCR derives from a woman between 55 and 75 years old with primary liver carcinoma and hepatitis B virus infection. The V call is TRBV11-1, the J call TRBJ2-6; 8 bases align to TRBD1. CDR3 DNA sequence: TGTGCCAGCAACTTCAGGGACAGGTTCTCTGGGGCCAACGTCCTGACTTTC. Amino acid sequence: CASNFRDRFSGANVLTF.